One and the same sample provided the 31 T cell receptor beta chains below, sequenced in a study of blood T cell repertoires in COVID-19. TCRdb's table, derived via immunoSEQ multiplex PCR, lists solely in-frame clones and lacks some. The table shows around 200,000 clones, with less than 85% occurring only once. Sequencing was carried out using PBMCs or T cells enriched from blood (not recorded which). These receptors all stem from a man aged 40-49 years who had recovered from COVID-19.

The rearrangement uses TRBV18 and TRBJ1-3; a possible D gene is TRBD1 (6 bases). Trimming shortened V by 8 bases and J by 0 bases, and 14 bases separated the two germline ends. The germline gives CDR1 KGHSH, CDR2 LQKENI. This CDR3 spans 15 amino acids. The CDR3 coding sequence is TGTGCCAGCCGTGACCAGGGGAGCTCTGGAAACACCATATATTTT. This sequence encodes CASRDQGSSGNTIYF. The full variable domain, with the rest looked up from reference TRBV18 and TRBJ1-3, is NAGVMQNPRHLVRRRGQEARLRCSPMKGHSHVYWYRQLPEEGLKFMVYLQKENIIDESGMPKERFSAEFPKEGPSILRIQQVVRGDSAAYFCASRDQGSSGNTIYFGEGSWLTVV.

This chain links TRBV5-4 with TRBJ1-2, with 11 nucleotides matching TRBD1. The CDR3 covers 15 residues. With 5 bases clipped from V and 8 bases from J, the junction kept 11 bases outside the gene matches. Germline V gene data show CDR1 as SGHNT and CDR2 as YYREEE (reference sequence). Here the CDR3 DNA reads TGTGCCAGCAGTAGAGGGGACAGGGGGAGTAGGGGCTACACCTTC. As protein: CASSRGDRGSRGYTF.

CDR3 bases: TGTGCCAGCAGTGACGGACAGCGTGGCTACACCTTC. It codes for CASSDGQRGYTF. The chain has TRBV2 and TRBJ1-2, with D possibly being TRBD1 (6 bases). CDR3 length equals 12 residues. Trimming left V 3 bases short and J 7 bases short, with 9 bases between. Germline CDR1 and CDR2: SNHLY and FYNNEI.

This clone was detected only a few times. The chain uses TRBV13 and TRBJ1-2, with a weak D call TRBD1 (5 bases). The V end was cut by 4 bases, the J end by 6 bases, with 12 bases between. The CDR3 length is 13 residues. Germline CDR1 reads PRHDT; CDR2 reads FYEKMQ (reference sequence). The CDR3 loop reads CASSYTQGDGYTF. CDR3 DNA sequence: TGTGCCAGCAGCTATACGCAGGGCGATGGCTACACCTTC. Complete variable domain (other parts from reference TRBV13 and TRBJ1-2): AAGVIQSPRHLIKEKRETATLKCYPIPRHDTVYWYQQGPGQDPQFLISFYEKMQSDKGSIPDRFSAQQFSDYHSELNMSSLELGDSALYFCASSYTQGDGYTFGSGTRLTVV.

The rearrangement joins TRBV19 to TRBJ1-3, with TRBD1 matching 8 bases. J was trimmed by 2 bases and V by 9 bases; bases with no gene match: 3. Germline V gene lookup returns CDR1 LNHDA and CDR2 SQIVND (reference sequence). The CDR3 spans 13 residues. This chain's CDR3 is CASDRGPGNTIYF. For the CDR3, the DNA is TGTGCCAGCGACAGGGGCCCTGGAAACACCATATATTTT.

The V gene is TRBV6-2 or TRBV6-3, the J gene TRBJ2-7; 7 bases are shared with TRBD1. Germline loops: CDR1 MNHEY, CDR2 SVGEGT. The V segment lost 5 bases and the J segment 3 bases; nucleotides outside the gene matches: 4. The CDR3 contains 13 residues. DNA for the CDR3: TGTGCCAGCAGTCCGGGACAGTACTACGAGCAGTACTTC. Amino acid sequence: CASSPGQYYEQYF.

This clone was detected only a few times. V is TRBV5-1 and J is TRBJ1-6; TRBD1 agrees at 11 bases. The V segment lost 4 bases and the J segment 9 bases; nucleotides outside the gene matches: 3. The CDR3 runs 14 residues. Germline V gene sequence: CDR1 SGHRS, CDR2 YFSETQ. The CDR3 is CASSPGQGVSPLHF. CDR3 nucleotides: TGCGCCAGCAGCCCGGGACAGGGGGTTTCACCCCTCCACTTT.

The chain employs TRBV7-9 and TRBJ1-2, with 9 bases aligning to TRBD1. The CDR3 loop spans 12 amino acids. The junction had 7 bases not matched to a gene; V was cut back by 6 bases and J by 11 bases. Germline CDR1 is SEHNR and CDR2 is FQNEAQ (reference sequence). The CDR3 protein is CASSLTGGGYTF. In DNA form, the CDR3 reads TGTGCCAGCAGTCTAACAGGGGGCGGGTACACCTTC.

This sequence joins TRBV19 and TRBJ1-2, with D perhaps matching TRBD1 (6 bases). CDR3 length: 14 amino acids. The germline V gene has CDR1 LNHDA and CDR2 SQIVND (reference sequence). Deletions cut 10 bases from V and 7 bases from J, with 22 bases between. The CDR3 region has the DNA TGTGCCACCTCCCTTGGGGGGGCGAGGGGTGGCTACACCTTC. Translating gives CATSLGGARGGYTF.

The chain recombines TRBV30 with TRBJ1-2; no clear D. V lost 0 bases and J lost 5, with 4 bases in between. The CDR3 runs 11 residues. CDR1 GTSNPN and CDR2 SVGIG come from the germline V gene (reference sequence). The CDR3 sequence is CAWSVGYGYTF. CDR3 DNA: TGTGCCTGGAGTGTCGGGTATGGCTACACCTTC.

The rearrangement uses TRBV5-4 and TRBJ2-7; TRBD1 aligns across 8 bases. Germline CDR1 reads SGHNT; CDR2 reads YYREEE (reference sequence). V gave up 3 bases and J gave up 0 bases; unmatched junction bases: 2. This CDR3 is 14 amino acids long. CDR3 nucleotides: TGTGCCAGCAGCTGGGGGACAGGCTCCTACGAGCAGTACTTC. Translating gives CASSWGTGSYEQYF.

The V call is TRBV29-1, the J call TRBJ1-5; TRBD1 might be the D (6 bases). The V end was cut by 5 bases, the J end by 0 bases, with 14 bases between. The CDR3 has 15 amino acids. Germline CDR1 is SQVTM and CDR2 is ANQGSEA. The CDR3 sequence is CSVSPVDSSNQPQHF. The CDR3 DNA follows: TGCAGCGTTTCACCCGTGGACAGTAGCAATCAGCCCCAGCATTTT.

Only one count was recorded for this clone. The J gene is TRBJ1-2, the V gene TRBV3-1 (or the pseudogene TRBV3-2); no reliable D call. This CDR3 region has 13 residues. Trimming pared 1 base from V and 8 bases from J, leaving 11 bases between. Looked up from germline, CDR1 is LGHDT and CDR2 is YNNKEL (reference sequence). The CDR3 sequence is CASSQGGYRGYTF. As DNA, the CDR3 is TGTGCCAGCAGCCAAGGAGGGTATCGAGGCTACACCTTC.

CDR3 in amino acids: CASSFRMGGPKNIQYF. The CDR3 DNA sequence: TGTGCCAGCAGCTTTAGGATGGGGGGGCCAAAAAACATTCAGTACTTC. This chain links TRBV11-3 with TRBJ2-4, with D possibly matching TRBD2 (7 bases). Trimming left V 3 bases short and J 4 bases short, with 16 bases between. Germline V gene sequence: CDR1 SGHNT, CDR2 YENEEA. This CDR3 comprises 16 residues.

This clone came up once. The rearrangement uses TRBV24-1 and TRBJ1-5; no firm D call. V was trimmed by 0 bases and J by 5 bases, leaving 16 bases between them. The CDR3 has 17 residues. Germline V gene data show CDR1 as KGHDR and CDR2 as SFDVKD. The CDR3 region has the DNA TGTGCCACCAGTGATTTGCGGGAAGGGAGGAAGGATCAGCCCCAGCATTTT. It translates to CATSDLREGRKDQPQHF.

This chain uses TRBV28 with TRBJ2-7; 8 bases are a match to TRBD1. The CDR3 is 14 amino acids. CDR1 is MDHEN and CDR2 is SYDVKM in the germline V gene. Germline trimming cut 8 bases from V and 6 bases from J; bases unmatched to any gene: 12. The DNA for the CDR3 is TGTGCCAGCGGACGCTGGACAGGGACCTCCGAGCAGTACTTC. As protein: CASGRWTGTSEQYF.

The genes are TRBV5-1 and TRBJ1-3, with 10 positions matching TRBD1. The V gene end was trimmed by 2 bases and the J gene end by 12 bases; junction bases not matched to a gene: 11. Germline CDR1 and CDR2: SGHRS and YFSETQ. This CDR3 is 15 amino acids long. The CDR3 sequence: CASSLTGTGEQSIYF. For the CDR3, the DNA is TGCGCCAGCAGCTTAACCGGGACAGGGGAGCAAAGCATATATTTT.

The CDR3 sequence: CASSQEGGGDYGYTF. In nucleotides, the CDR3 is TGCGCCAGCAGCCAAGAGGGGGGGGGCGACTATGGCTACACCTTC. V usage is TRBV4-1 and J usage is TRBJ1-2; perhaps TRBD1 as D (6 bases). V gave up 0 bases and J gave up 3 bases, with 11 bases separating them. Germline CDR1 reads MGHRA; CDR2 reads YSYEKL. The CDR3 spans 15 residues.

V gene TRBV12-3 or TRBV12-4 combines with J gene TRBJ1-2; 8 positions match TRBD1. The CDR3 runs 12 residues. V gave up 10 bases and J gave up 7 bases; unmatched junction bases: 8. The CDR3 protein is CATSRTGIGYTF. The CDR3 DNA reads TGTGCCACATCACGGACAGGGATTGGCTACACCTTC.

The chain joins TRBV24-1 to TRBJ1-1; TRBD1 agrees at 9 bases. The CDR3 extends over 14 amino acids. Germline lookup yields CDR1 KGHDR and CDR2 SFDVKD. The ends lost 2 bases at V and 4 bases at J; junction bases unmatched: 1. CDR3 residues: CATSDSTGGTEAFF. CDR3 nucleotide sequence: TGTGCCACCAGTGATTCGACAGGGGGCACTGAAGCTTTCTTT.

The chain is built from TRBV18 and TRBJ2-3; TRBD1 might be the D (6 bases). The length of the CDR3 is 15 residues. Germline assignment: CDR1 KGHSH and CDR2 LQKENI. V was cut by 0 bases and J by 1 base, with 8 bases left in between. The CDR3 reads CASSPPRTGTDTQYF. As DNA, the CDR3 is TGTGCCAGCTCACCACCTAGGACAGGCACAGATACGCAGTATTTT.

The chain couples TRBV13 to TRBJ1-4; the D gene is possibly TRBD1 (5 bases). V lost 5 bases and J 5 bases, leaving 15 bases between the germline ends. CDR3 length equals 15 residues. Germline V gene data show CDR1 as PRHDT and CDR2 as FYEKMQ (reference sequence). The CDR3 nucleotides read TGTGCCAGCAGCCCGGAGGGGCAGACGAATGAAAAACTGTTTTTT. This translates into CASSPEGQTNEKLFF.

Comments on this clone: This same CDR3 is encoded by further DNA sequences in the sample. V is TRBV29-1 and J is TRBJ1-1; D is perhaps TRBD1 (5 bases). CDR1 and CDR2 (germline): SQVTM, ANQGSEA. This CDR3 region has 12 residues. V was cut by 4 bases and J by 5 bases, with 11 bases left in between. CDR3 region: CSVAGGGTEAFF. CDR3 in DNA: TGCAGCGTTGCGGGGGGAGGGACTGAAGCTTTCTTT.

V and J are TRBV9 and TRBJ2-7, with TRBD1 matching 8 bases. The CDR3 covers 14 residues. Germline trimming cut 4 bases from V and 3 bases from J; bases unmatched to any gene: 6. Per the germline V gene, CDR1 is SGDLS and CDR2 is YYNGEE. The CDR3 DNA reads TGTGCCAGCAGCCCGGGACAGGTCGGCTACGAGCAGTACTTC. This gives the protein CASSPGQVGYEQYF.

The rearrangement joins TRBV28 to TRBJ2-7; D is uncertain. The CDR3 sequence is 14 residues long. In germline, CDR1 is MDHEN, CDR2 SYDVKM. V was shortened by 2 bases and J by 1 base, with 9 bases between the two germline ends. CDR3 nucleotides: TGTGCCAGCAGTTTAAATGGCAAATCCTACGAGCAGTACTTC. It is translated as CASSLNGKSYEQYF.

CDR3 loop: CASSTTGNEQYF. CDR3 coding DNA: TGTGCCAGCAGTACCACAGGGAACGAGCAGTACTTC. The genes are TRBV27 and TRBJ2-7; D may be TRBD1 (6 bases). CDR1 MNHEY and CDR2 SMNVEV come from the germline V gene (reference sequence). This CDR3 is built from 12 residues. Trimming shortened V by 5 bases and J by 5 bases, and 10 bases separated the two germline ends.

About this clone itself: Other DNA variants within this sample encode the same CDR3. This chain links TRBV3-1 (or the pseudogene TRBV3-2) with TRBJ1-2; D gene unclear. CDR1 is LGHDT and CDR2 is YNNKEL in the germline V gene (reference sequence). V was clipped by 0 bases and J by 4 bases, with 6 bases between them. This CDR3 has 13 residues. The DNA for the CDR3 is TGTGCCAGCAGCCAAGAGGGCAGCTATGGCTACACCTTC. Encoded protein: CASSQEGSYGYTF.

The chain joins TRBV30 to TRBJ1-2; 7 nucleotides align to TRBD1. The ends lost 4 bases at V and 5 bases at J; junction bases unmatched: 10. CDR3 length equals 14 residues. CDR1 and CDR2 from the germline V gene are GTSNPN and SVGIG (reference sequence). CDR3 amino acids: CAWIRVGGEYGYTF. CDR3 bases: TGTGCCTGGATTCGGGTAGGGGGCGAATATGGCTACACCTTC.

This chain connects TRBV19 to TRBJ1-6; 9 bases agree with TRBD1. V lost 6 bases to trimming and J lost 14 bases; unmatched junction nucleotides: 8. CDR1 is LNHDA, CDR2 SQIVND, per germline (reference sequence). There are 13 residues in the CDR3. The CDR3 region is CASSGRDRDTLHF. CDR3 nucleotides: TGTGCCAGTAGCGGGAGGGACAGGGACACCCTCCACTTT.

The chain uses TRBV28 and TRBJ1-2; D remains unclear. Trimming took 3 bases from V and 1 from J, leaving 9 bases between them. There are 14 residues in the CDR3. Germline V CDR1 and CDR2: MDHEN, SYDVKM. The CDR3 DNA follows: TGTGCCAGCAGTTTCCACGAACTTAACTATGGCTACACCTTC. Translation: CASSFHELNYGYTF.

This clone was detected a few times. This sequence joins TRBV7-9 and TRBJ2-3, with TRBD2 matching 11 bases. The CDR3 runs 16 residues. V trimming: 5 bases; J trimming: 3 bases; junction bases outside the gene matches: 7. CDR1 and CDR2 (germline): SEHNR, FQNEAQ (reference sequence). CDR3 amino acids: CASSQTSGGSTDTQYF. DNA of the CDR3: TGTGCCAGCAGCCAAACTAGCGGGGGCTCTACAGATACGCAGTATTTT.